The T cell receptor beta chain described here comes from a study of T cell responses to AZD1222 COVID-19 vaccine. Broader study findings: Increases in Spike-specific TCR breadth and depth were seen after two AZD1222 doses.

Generated by immunoSEQ multiplex PCR, the TCRdb table keeps only in-frame clones and is missing some. The data contain 95,000 to 150,000 clones, roughly 90% of them seen just once; the ten biggest clones take up about 4.3%. CDR1 is SGDLS and CDR2 is YYNGEE in the germline V gene. V was shortened by 4 bases and J by 1 base, with 12 bases between the two germline ends. The CDR3 runs 15 residues. Comment on this clone: Antigen: not known.

The V gene is TRBV9, the J gene TRBJ1-5, with D perhaps TRBD1 (5 bases). The sample here was peripheral blood, taken on day 0 of AZD1222 vaccination. This clonotype was obtained from an adult in good health. The CDR3 sequence: CASSTGGWSNQPQHF. The CDR3 region has the DNA TGTGCCAGCAGCACGGGGGGGTGGAGCAATCAGCCCCAGCATTTT.